Given below is one T cell receptor (beta chain) in context. This clone has just one count. Its specific antigen is unknown. No clone much larger than this one lies a single base away; base qualities are absent. The data derive from a study of neoadjuvant nivolumab and ipilimumab in lung cancer (TCRdb year 2020). General notes on the study: Intravenous nivolumab was dosed at 3 mg/kg on days 1, 15 and 29, and in the combination arm ipilimumab 1 mg/kg was added on day 1 only. Of the 45 or so patients with operable NSCLC treated in the trial, approximately 23 were randomized to nivolumab monotherapy and roughly 21 to nivolumab plus ipilimumab. TCR repertoires were compared between pretherapy (baseline) peripheral blood and tumors resected at surgery after neoadjuvant immune checkpoint blockade. The primary trial endpoint was the major pathologic response (MPR) rate in the intention-to-treat population in each study arm. Matched pretherapy and resected tumor pairs were analyzed for seven patients, of whom four received nivolumab and three received nivolumab plus ipilimumab. What the study reported, not specific to this receptor: No significant correlation was found between TCR clonality and pathologic tumor regression, and only a single major-pathologic-response sample was available for the analysis of TCR clonality versus pathologic tumor regression. TCR richness and clonality were greater in resected tumors than in tumor-adjacent uninvolved lung, and increases were seen in more dual-therapy-treated tumors. TCR sequencing was performed in a small number of samples. From pretherapy to surgery, tumor T-cell richness and clonality went up in three of three dual-therapy tumors, versus only two of four nivolumab-treated tumors. TCR richness in pretherapy blood showed a positive correlation with richness in tumors resected after neoadjuvant therapy (Spearman R of about 0.83).

Measured from the cysteine to the phenylalanine, the CDR3 is 15 residues long. The DNA shown is the 45-base CDR3, in frame from base 1. The germline V gene encodes CDR1 SGHKS and CDR2 YYEKEE (reference sequence). Trimming at the junction amounts to 2 bases on V and 4 bases on J, and the germline ends lie 14 bases apart. Library prep was done by the immunoSEQ multiplex PCR assay. In the original analysis: Richness and clonality were used to summarize the repertoires, and clones that significantly expanded or contracted between pre- and post-therapy samples were identified. TCRdb provides this immuneACCESS table in a form limited to in-frame rearrangements. Some clones are lacking; in checked studies, under half of them reflect an unresolved V gene, and why the rest are absent is not known. The V and J calls and clone size come from that table; D and trimming were worked out from the DNA. This sample has 8,500 to 10,000 clones in its table, and 84% of those were observed once. Clones ranked in the top ten supply approximately 8% of the sample.

This specimen's time point label, interpreted: at surgical resection after neoadjuvant nivolumab +/- ipilimumab. The samples were taken from NEOSTAR, a phase 2 randomized trial in operable NSCLC that tested neoadjuvant nivolumab or nivolumab plus ipilimumab, followed by surgery. The receptor's source is an adult with non-small cell lung cancer. This sequence uses TRBV5-5 and TRBJ2-3, with the D gene uncertain. Sequences were derived from tumor tissue, sampled after neoadjuvant nivolumab, alone or with ipilimumab, at or shortly before surgery. The DNA is TGTGCCAGCAGCTTAATTGATCCCGGAGCAGATACGCAGTATTTT. This is translated as CASSLIDPGADTQYF.